Following are 10 T cell receptor beta chains from one sample sequenced in a study of early stage breast cancer tumors. Profiled with immunoSEQ multiplex PCR; TCRdb holds only in-frame clones, not every one. This sample carries 50,000 to 65,000 clones, about three quarters of them seen once, and the ten largest clones take 3% to 3.5%. Sequenced material: blood. The receptors originated from a person in their thirties with breast cancer.

The rearrangement links TRBV7-6 to TRBJ2-1, with 9 bases matching TRBD2. Germline loops: CDR1 SGHVS, CDR2 FNYEAQ. CDR3 size: 15 residues. The V gene end was trimmed by 5 bases and the J gene end by 6 bases; junction bases not matched to a gene: 8. CDR3 residues: CASSPTAGGTNEQFF. CDR3 in DNA: TGTGCCAGCAGCCCCACAGCGGGAGGAACCAATGAGCAGTTCTTC.

The V and J genes are TRBV4-1 and TRBJ2-3; 8 positions agree with TRBD2. The V and J ends lost 3 bases and 2 bases, in that order; junction bases with no gene match: 7. Germline V gene sequence: CDR1 MGHRA, CDR2 YSYEKL. The CDR3 length is 16 residues. CDR3 coding DNA: TGCGCCAGCAGCCAGCGTACTAGCGGCTTCACAGATACGCAGTATTTT. It yields the protein CASSQRTSGFTDTQYF.

The chain joins TRBV29-1 to TRBJ1-2; D unresolved. The germline gives CDR1 SQVTM, CDR2 ANQGSEA. The CDR3 length is 13 residues. V gave up 7 bases and J gave up 6 bases, with 18 bases separating them. The CDR3 coding sequence is TGCAGCGGAGGGATAGACGGCCCGGATGGCTACACCTTC. It encodes CSGGIDGPDGYTF.

This clone was observed a few times. The rearrangement joins TRBV4-2 to TRBJ1-1, with a weak D call TRBD1 (6 bases). The CDR3 sequence is 15 residues long. V was shortened by 1 base and J by 5 bases, with 14 bases between the two germline ends. Germline lookup yields CDR1 LGHNA and CDR2 YNFKEQ. This CDR3 is CASSQGGAGATEAFF. CDR3 bases: TGTGCCAGCAGCCAAGGTGGGGCAGGGGCTACTGAAGCTTTCTTT.

The V call is TRBV9, the J call TRBJ2-7; D might be TRBD1 (6 bases). Germline CDR1 is SGDLS and CDR2 is YYNGEE. V was cut by 0 bases and J by 5 bases, with 21 bases left in between. The CDR3 covers 17 residues. CDR3 sequence (DNA): TGTGCCAGCAGCGTAGCCCCGACAGGTTGGGGGAGTGACGAGCAGTACTTC. Protein sequence: CASSVAPTGWGSDEQYF.

The chain employs TRBV18 and TRBJ2-3; 9 bases fit TRBD1. Germline values: CDR1 KGHSH, CDR2 LQKENI. The trim removed 4 bases at V and 3 bases at J, leaving 11 bases unmatched. CDR3 size: 17 residues. The CDR3 is CASSLEPPGQGTDTQYF. In nucleotides, the CDR3 is TGTGCCAGCTCACTTGAACCTCCGGGACAGGGAACAGATACGCAGTATTTT. The variable domain in full, with the rest retrieved from reference TRBV18 and TRBJ2-3, is NAGVMQNPRHLVRRRGQEARLRCSPMKGHSHVYWYRQLPEEGLKFMVYLQKENIIDESGMPKERFSAEFPKEGPSILRIQQVVRGDSAAYFCASSLEPPGQGTDTQYFGPGTRLTVL.

The chain has TRBV7-9 and TRBJ2-7, with 7 bases fitting TRBD1. V shed 6 bases, J shed 4 bases, and the junction held 18 bases outside the gene matches. The CDR3 is 17 residues long. The germline CDR1 and CDR2 sequences are SEHNR and FQNEAQ (reference sequence). CDR3 region: CASSHPQHGTENYEQYF. CDR3 in DNA: TGTGCCAGCAGTCACCCCCAACACGGGACAGAAAATTACGAGCAGTACTTC.

The rearrangement links TRBV30 to TRBJ2-3, with TRBD2 matching 9 bases. The germline V gene encodes CDR1 GTSNPN and CDR2 SVGIG (reference sequence). The CDR3 spans 16 residues. V lost 0 bases to trimming and J lost 0 bases; unmatched junction nucleotides: 4. CDR3 amino acids: CAWSVGGRASTDTQYF. CDR3 sequence (DNA): TGTGCCTGGAGTGTCGGCGGGAGGGCCAGCACAGATACGCAGTATTTT.

The chain is built from TRBV11-3 and TRBJ2-2, with 7 bases fitting TRBD1. Germline CDR1 and CDR2: SGHNT and YENEEA. With 5 bases clipped from V and 6 bases from J, the junction kept 12 bases outside the gene matches. CDR3 length: 16 amino acids. CDR3 in DNA: TGTGCCAGCAGCCTTGCAGGGGGTCGCGGCGCCGGGGAGCTGTTTTTT. It is translated as CASSLAGGRGAGELFF.

The chain employs TRBV9 and TRBJ2-7; D gene ambiguous. CDR3 length: 14 amino acids. The germline V gene has CDR1 SGDLS and CDR2 YYNGEE. V dropped 0 bases and J dropped 2 bases, with 9 bases sitting between them. CDR3 bases: TGTGCCAGCAGCGTAGGGGGTGGGGCCTACGAGCAGTACTTC. This codes for CASSVGGGAYEQYF.